The rows below give T cell receptor beta chains drawn from one sample of a study of blood T cell repertoires in COVID-19. Clones were sequenced by immunoSEQ multiplex PCR, and TCRdb holds only the in-frame ones, with some missing. The sample holds tens of thousands of clones; around 88% are singletons and the top ten take approximately 2%. Source material: peripheral blood. The receptors stem from an elderly woman with active or convalescent COVID-19. Each CDR3 is given with its conserved first and last residue. Fields, in order: CDR3 length, J gene, clone size, D gene, V gene, CDR3 protein, CDR3 DNA. A D gene is named only where the DNA matches it firmly. Some rows have no size entry. The others give once, few or many, or a class for an expanded clone.

length: 14
J: TRBJ1-2
size: .
D: .
V: TRBV4-3
CDR3: CASSQWGEAYGYTF
DNA: TGCGCCAGCAGCCAATGGGGGGAAGCCTATGGCTACACCTTC

length: 14
J: TRBJ2-7
size: once
D: TRBD1
V: TRBV6-2/TRBV6-3
CDR3: CASSTGAQWDEQYF
DNA: TGTGCCAGCAGCACAGGGGCCCAGTGGGACGAGCAGTACTTC

length: 16
J: TRBJ2-7
size: .
D: .
V: TRBV5-4
CDR3: CASSLGSGAQNYEQYF
DNA: TGTGCCAGCAGCTTGGGGTCAGGGGCCCAGAACTACGAGCAGTACTTC

length: 16
J: TRBJ2-1
size: .
D: .
V: TRBV4-3
CDR3: CASSRETTGAYNEQFF
DNA: TGCGCCAGCAGCCGAGAGACAACCGGGGCCTACAATGAGCAGTTCTTC

length: 14
J: TRBJ2-2
size: .
D: TRBD1
V: TRBV9
CDR3: CASRQGAITGELFF
DNA: TGTGCCAGCAGACAGGGGGCGATCACCGGGGAGCTGTTTTTT

length: 15
J: TRBJ2-7
size: .
D: TRBD1
V: TRBV6-1
CDR3: CASSRGGTGVHEQYF
DNA: TGTGCCAGCAGCCGGGGCGGGACAGGGGTCCACGAGCAGTACTTC

length: 16
J: TRBJ2-5
size: .
D: TRBD2
V: TRBV7-2
CDR3: CASSLGLAGVAGTQYF
DNA: TGTGCCAGCAGCTTAGGACTAGCGGGAGTCGCGGGGACCCAGTACTTC

length: 13
J: TRBJ1-1
size: .
D: .
V: TRBV20-1
CDR3: CSASEGAEGEAFF
DNA: TGCAGTGCTAGTGAAGGGGCGGAAGGTGAAGCTTTCTTT

length: 15
J: TRBJ1-1
size: .
D: .
V: TRBV7-2
CDR3: CASSSLRGLDTEAFF
DNA: TGTGCCAGCAGCTCTCTTCGGGGGTTGGACACTGAAGCTTTCTTT

length: 13
J: TRBJ1-1
size: .
D: .
V: TRBV19
CDR3: CASRDRPNTEAFF
DNA: TGTGCCAGTAGGGACAGACCGAACACTGAAGCTTTCTTT

length: 17
J: TRBJ2-3
size: .
D: TRBD2
V: TRBV11-2
CDR3: CASSPRTSGSWRDTQYF
DNA: TGTGCCAGCAGCCCCAGGACTAGCGGGAGTTGGCGTGATACGCAGTATTTT

length: 15
J: TRBJ2-4
size: .
D: TRBD1
V: TRBV7-9
CDR3: CASSFRGSSLNIQYF
DNA: TGTGCCAGCAGCTTCAGGGGGTCCTCACTAAACATTCAGTACTTC

length: 14
J: TRBJ2-7
size: .
D: .
V: TRBV5-1
CDR3: CASSPREQNYEQYF
DNA: TGCGCCAGCAGCCCCAGGGAACAGAACTACGAGCAGTACTTC

length: 15
J: TRBJ1-5
size: .
D: .
V: TRBV18
CDR3: CASSPSGGGNQPQHF
DNA: TGTGCCAGCTCACCAAGCGGGGGTGGCAATCAGCCCCAGCATTTT

length: 16
J: TRBJ1-3
size: .
D: .
V: TRBV3-1/TRBV3-2
CDR3: CASSQRVGASGNTIYF
DNA: TGTGCCAGCAGCCAAAGGGTGGGAGCTTCTGGAAACACCATATATTTT

length: 12
J: TRBJ2-1
size: .
D: .
V: TRBV24-1
CDR3: CATSDSGFEQFF
DNA: TGTGCCACCAGTGATTCGGGGTTTGAGCAGTTCTTC

length: 14
J: TRBJ2-3
size: .
D: .
V: TRBV5-8
CDR3: CASSLDAGTDTQYF
DNA: TGTGCCAGCAGCTTGGATGCAGGCACAGATACGCAGTATTTT

length: 19
J: TRBJ2-5
size: .
D: TRBD2
V: TRBV10-3
CDR3: CAISEPPGLAGVSKETQYF
DNA: TGTGCCATCAGTGAGCCTCCGGGACTAGCGGGGGTCAGTAAAGAGACCCAGTACTTC

length: 15
J: TRBJ2-5
size: .
D: TRBD1
V: TRBV12-5
CDR3: CASGMGQGAGETQYF
DNA: TGTGCTAGTGGCATGGGACAGGGGGCTGGGGAGACCCAGTACTTC

length: 16
J: TRBJ2-6
size: .
D: .
V: TRBV21-1
CDR3: CASLQPQGAGANVLTF
DNA: TGTGCCAGCCTCCAGCCCCAGGGGGCTGGGGCCAACGTCCTGACTTTC

length: 15
J: TRBJ1-1
size: .
D: TRBD1
V: TRBV19
CDR3: CASMVLGQGSTEAFF
DNA: TGTGCCAGTATGGTCTTAGGACAGGGGTCCACTGAAGCTTTCTTT

length: 15
J: TRBJ1-3
size: .
D: .
V: TRBV5-1
CDR3: CASSLELGPGNTIYF
DNA: TGCGCCAGCAGCTTGGAACTGGGCCCTGGAAACACCATATATTTT

length: 13
J: TRBJ2-5
size: once
D: .
V: TRBV12-3/TRBV12-4
CDR3: CASSLSVQETQYF
DNA: TGTGCCAGCAGTTTATCGGTGCAAGAGACCCAGTACTTC

length: 13
J: TRBJ1-2
size: .
D: .
V: TRBV10-1
CDR3: CASSEQGFHGYTF
DNA: TGCGCCAGCAGCGAACAGGGATTTCATGGCTACACCTTC

length: 15
J: TRBJ1-4
size: .
D: TRBD1
V: TRBV11-3
CDR3: CASSLGGVIGEKLFF
DNA: TGTGCCAGCAGCCTAGGGGGCGTCATTGGTGAAAAACTGTTTTTT

length: 16
J: TRBJ1-1
size: .
D: TRBD1
V: TRBV19
CDR3: CASSLNGQGTNTEAFF
DNA: TGTGCCAGTAGTCTCAATGGACAGGGAACGAACACTGAAGCTTTCTTT

length: 17
J: TRBJ1-5
size: .
D: TRBD1
V: TRBV6-2/TRBV6-3
CDR3: CASSYPGTGAGNQPQHF
DNA: TGTGCCAGCAGTTACCCAGGGACAGGGGCTGGCAATCAGCCCCAGCATTTT

length: 15
J: TRBJ1-3
size: .
D: .
V: TRBV5-6
CDR3: CASSLPGGSGNTIYF
DNA: TGTGCCAGCAGCCTGCCCGGGGGCTCTGGAAACACCATATATTTT

length: 13
J: TRBJ2-5
size: .
D: .
V: TRBV5-4
CDR3: CASSLPSQETQYF
DNA: TGTGCCAGCAGCTTGCCTAGCCAAGAGACCCAGTACTTC

length: 13
J: TRBJ2-5
size: .
D: .
V: TRBV5-4
CDR3: CASSGGGGETQYF
DNA: TGTGCCAGCAGCGGGGGTGGAGGGGAGACCCAGTACTTC

length: 13
J: TRBJ2-3
size: .
D: .
V: TRBV29-1
CDR3: CSVERSGTDTQYF
DNA: TGCAGCGTTGAAAGGAGCGGCACAGATACGCAGTATTTT

length: 14
J: TRBJ1-5
size: .
D: .
V: TRBV6-5
CDR3: CASSYSAGYQPQHF
DNA: TGTGCCAGCAGTTACTCCGCAGGCTATCAGCCCCAGCATTTT

length: 17
J: TRBJ2-5
size: .
D: .
V: TRBV5-6
CDR3: CASSKSFQGNFQETQYF
DNA: TGTGCCAGCAGTAAATCGTTTCAGGGAAACTTCCAAGAGACCCAGTACTTC

length: 15
J: TRBJ1-2
size: .
D: TRBD1
V: TRBV6-5
CDR3: CASKPGQGRGDGYTF
DNA: TGTGCCAGCAAACCGGGACAGGGGCGGGGTGATGGCTACACCTTC

length: 15
J: TRBJ2-7
size: once
D: TRBD2
V: TRBV7-9
CDR3: CASSTTSGRFYEQYF
DNA: TGTGCCAGCAGCACTACTAGCGGGAGGTTCTACGAGCAGTACTTC

length: 19
J: TRBJ1-4
size: .
D: .
V: TRBV4-3
CDR3: CASSPIGGTDIPTNEKLFF
DNA: TGCGCCAGCAGCCCGATCGGCGGGACGGACATTCCAACTAATGAAAAACTGTTTTTT

length: 17
J: TRBJ2-7
size: .
D: TRBD1
V: TRBV11-2
CDR3: CASSQLSGQGRTYEQYF
DNA: TGTGCCAGCAGCCAGTTAAGCGGACAGGGGAGGACCTACGAGCAGTACTTC

length: 15
J: TRBJ2-1
size: .
D: TRBD1
V: TRBV29-1
CDR3: CSVDETGGIYNEQFF
DNA: TGCAGCGTTGACGAGACAGGGGGTATCTACAATGAGCAGTTCTTC

length: 15
J: TRBJ2-5
size: .
D: .
V: TRBV27
CDR3: CASSLSLIDQETQYF
DNA: TGTGCCAGCAGTTTATCTCTAATAGATCAAGAGACCCAGTACTTC

length: 15
J: TRBJ1-3
size: .
D: .
V: TRBV9
CDR3: CASSVGGFSGNTIYF
DNA: TGTGCCAGCAGCGTAGGAGGGTTCTCTGGAAACACCATATATTTT